This entry describes one T cell receptor (beta chain). The entry originates in a study of blood T cell repertoires in COVID-19. Study-wide context: Samples taken during acute and convalescent COVID-19 were collected in the United States, Italy and Spain.

In the original analysis: Amplification of reference gene primers was used by the study to estimate nucleated cell counts. The assay was immunoSEQ multiplex PCR, and TCRdb's table has in-frame clones only and misses some. The DNA was the basis for D and trimming; V, J and clone size are from that table. The sample has around 94,000 clones; around 80% are singletons. Trimming left V 1 base short and J 8 bases short, with 18 bases between. The CDR3 consists of 15 residues. Germline V gene sequence: CDR1 SGHDT, CDR2 YYEEEE. J is TRBJ1-2 and V is TRBV5-6; D perhaps matches TRBD1 (5 bases). Sample: peripheral blood. This receptor was obtained from a man aged 55-75 years with active or convalescent COVID-19. Written as DNA, the CDR3 is TGTGCCAGCAGCTTGATTTCGCAGGGCGGTAAAGGCTACACCTTC. As protein: CASSLISQGGKGYTF.